This is a list of T cell receptor beta chains from one sample in a study of blood T cell repertoires in COVID-19. Libraries were prepared by immunoSEQ multiplex PCR; TCRdb keeps only in-frame clonotypes and omits some of them. The sample records 150,000 to 200,000 clones, 70% to 85% being singletons. What was sequenced was peripheral blood. Source of these receptors: an elderly woman with acute or convalescent COVID-19. Each CDR3 is given with its conserved first and last residue. D genes are given only for firm matches. Not every row has a clone size; where given, it reads once, few, many or a size class.

cdr3_aa	cdr3_nt	j_call	v_call	clone_size	d_call
CASSLGRLETQYF	TGTGCCAGCAGCTTAGGGAGGTTAGAGACCCAGTACTTC	TRBJ2-5	TRBV7-2	once	-
CASSLARVGLAGGSEQYF	TGCGCCAGCAGCTTGGCCAGGGTGGGGTTAGCGGGAGGAAGCGAGCAGTACTTC	TRBJ2-7	TRBV5-1	-	TRBD2
CASSGQGALSEAFF	TGTGCCAGCAGTGGACAGGGGGCGCTTTCTGAAGCTTTCTTT	TRBJ1-1	TRBV2	-	TRBD1
CASSPATGEAFF	TGTGCCAGCTCACCGGCTACAGGGGAGGCTTTCTTT	TRBJ1-1	TRBV18	-	TRBD1
CASRGQSNTEAFF	TGTGCCAGTCGGGGACAGTCAAACACTGAAGCTTTCTTT	TRBJ1-1	TRBV27	-	TRBD1
CASRRDRAYEQYF	TGTGCCAGCAGAAGGGACAGGGCATACGAGCAGTACTTC	TRBJ2-7	TRBV6-6	once	TRBD1
CASSLAGGYGYTF	TGTGCCAGCAGCTTAGCCGGGGGCTATGGCTACACCTTC	TRBJ1-2	TRBV7-9	once	-
CSVEAIGQGVVETQYF	TGCAGCGTTGAAGCTATAGGACAGGGAGTGGTAGAGACCCAGTACTTC	TRBJ2-5	TRBV29-1	few	TRBD1
CAWSSGLAHEQYF	TGTGCCTGGTCGTCTGGACTAGCTCATGAGCAGTACTTC	TRBJ2-7	TRBV30	-	TRBD2
CASSLSGFTGGREKLFF	TGTGCCAGCAGTTTATCAGGTTTTACAGGGGGCAGGGAAAAACTGTTTTTT	TRBJ1-4	TRBV27	-	TRBD1
CASSKRRTSGSRSYEQYF	TGTGCCAGCAGCAAAAGGAGGACTAGCGGGTCCCGATCCTACGAGCAGTACTTC	TRBJ2-7	TRBV21-1	-	-
CATSGPGGNQPQHF	TGTGCCACCAGTGGTCCGGGAGGCAATCAGCCCCAGCATTTT	TRBJ1-5	TRBV24-1	-	-
CSVEGETTEAFF	TGCAGCGTTGAAGGGGAGACCACTGAAGCTTTCTTT	TRBJ1-1	TRBV29-1	-	-
CASSDTNIQYF	TGTGCCAGCAGCGACACTAACATTCAGTACTTC	TRBJ2-4	TRBV7-2	many	-
CASSVTGTRNEKLFF	TGTGCCAGCAGCGTAACCGGGACACGAAATGAAAAACTGTTTTTT	TRBJ1-4	TRBV7-9	-	-
CASSDWRPTGTEAFF	TGCGCCAGCAGCGACTGGAGACCTACAGGGACTGAAGCTTTCTTT	TRBJ1-1	TRBV5-1	few	-
CASSLVNSLIYTF	TGTGCCAGCAGCTTGGTTAACAGCCTTATCTACACCTTC	TRBJ1-2	TRBV5-6	-	-
CASSQRAGAGNEQFF	TGTGCCAGCAGCCAAAGAGCGGGAGCGGGCAATGAGCAGTTCTTC	TRBJ2-1	TRBV7-2	-	TRBD2
CASSPMTGQETQYF	TGCGCCAGCAGCCCAATGACAGGCCAAGAGACCCAGTACTTC	TRBJ2-5	TRBV5-1	few	-
CASSAVWGAEAFF	TGTGCCAGCAGCGCGGTCTGGGGGGCTGAAGCTTTCTTT	TRBJ1-1	TRBV9	-	-
CASSPFDPVRGEQFF	TGTGCCAGCAGTCCCTTCGACCCAGTACGAGGTGAGCAGTTCTTC	TRBJ2-1	TRBV6-2/TRBV6-3	-	-
CASSLGGQGLNTEAFF	TGTGCCAGCAGCTTAGGGGGACAGGGTTTGAACACTGAAGCTTTCTTT	TRBJ1-1	TRBV7-8	-	TRBD1
CASSVAQGAYGYTF	TGTGCCAGCAGCGTAGCACAGGGGGCCTATGGCTACACCTTC	TRBJ1-2	TRBV9	-	TRBD1
CASSEAGQRNTEAFF	TGCGCCAGCAGTGAGGCAGGGCAGAGGAACACTGAAGCTTTCTTT	TRBJ1-1	TRBV10-1	-	-
CASSLPGVMGEQYF	TGTGCCAGCAGCTTACCGGGAGTAATGGGGGAGCAGTACTTC	TRBJ2-7	TRBV7-2	few	-
CASSGDRGPYEQYF	TGTGCCAGTAGCGGGGACAGGGGGCCCTACGAGCAGTACTTC	TRBJ2-7	TRBV19	-	TRBD1
CASSPASSSGNTIYF	TGTGCCAGCAGCCCGGCCTCTAGCTCTGGAAACACCATATATTTT	TRBJ1-3	TRBV3-1/TRBV3-2	-	-
CASTLGLAGDGSGELFF	TGTGCCAGCACCTTGGGACTAGCGGGAGACGGTTCCGGGGAGCTGTTTTTT	TRBJ2-2	TRBV7-9	-	TRBD2
CASSLLGSYGYTF	TGTGCCAGCAGTTTATTGGGGAGCTATGGCTACACCTTC	TRBJ1-2	TRBV12-3/TRBV12-4	-	-
CASSLTGGADSPLHF	TGTGCCAGCAGCCTCACAGGGGGCGCGGATTCACCCCTCCACTTT	TRBJ1-6	TRBV7-9	-	TRBD1
CSVAGGGPYEQYF	TGCAGCGTTGCGGGGGGCGGCCCCTACGAGCAGTACTTC	TRBJ2-7	TRBV29-1	-	-
CASSLGRDTDTQYF	TGTGCCAGCAGTTTGGGGCGGGACACAGATACGCAGTATTTT	TRBJ2-3	TRBV27	-	-
CASSLALSGGETQYF	TGTGCCAGCAGCTTAGCCCTTAGCGGGGGAGAGACCCAGTACTTC	TRBJ2-5	TRBV7-2	-	TRBD2
CASSQRTVGGTEKAFF	TGTGCCAGCAGCCAACGAACAGTCGGGGGTACGGAAAAAGCTTTCTTT	TRBJ1-1	TRBV3-1/TRBV3-2	-	-
CASSLNPGGETEAFF	TGTGCCAGCAGCCTCAACCCCGGGGGGGAGACTGAAGCTTTCTTT	TRBJ1-1	TRBV3-1/TRBV3-2	few	-
CAISDSRGSNQPQHF	TGTGCCATCAGTGATTCCAGGGGTAGCAATCAGCCCCAGCATTTT	TRBJ1-5	TRBV10-3	-	-
CASSLGEGDSYEQYF	TGCGCCAGCAGCTTGGGTGAAGGGGATAGCTACGAGCAGTACTTC	TRBJ2-7	TRBV5-1	-	-
CASSLGDRGPYEQYF	TGTGCCAGCAGCTTAGGGGACAGGGGCCCCTACGAGCAGTACTTC	TRBJ2-7	TRBV27	-	TRBD1
CASSVSVAGGGNNEQFF	TGTGCCAGCAGCGTAAGTGTAGCGGGAGGAGGAAACAATGAGCAGTTCTTC	TRBJ2-1	TRBV9	-	TRBD2
CASSLSTGRGEAFF	TGCGCCAGCAGCTTGTCGACAGGGAGAGGTGAAGCTTTCTTT	TRBJ1-1	TRBV5-1	-	TRBD1
CASSPVTGGNEKLFF	TGTGCCAGCTCACCAGTAACAGGGGGGAATGAAAAACTGTTTTTT	TRBJ1-4	TRBV18	once	TRBD1
CATSDPRTSGGFAQYF	TGTGCCACCAGTGATCCACGGACTAGCGGGGGCTTTGCGCAGTATTTT	TRBJ2-3	TRBV24-1	-	TRBD2
CATSQGWGGELFF	TGTGCCACCTCACAGGGTTGGGGCGGGGAGCTGTTTTTT	TRBJ2-2	TRBV19	few	-
CSVDAGTGGFEQYF	TGCAGCGTTGACGCCGGGACAGGGGGATTCGAGCAGTACTTC	TRBJ2-7	TRBV29-1	-	TRBD1
CASSTPSHRPDTGELFF	TGTGCCAGCAGCACTCCGTCCCACAGGCCGGACACCGGGGAGCTGTTTTTT	TRBJ2-2	TRBV9	-	-
CASSLGTVSNQPQHF	TGTGCCAGCAGCTTAGGGACAGTTAGCAATCAGCCCCAGCATTTT	TRBJ1-5	TRBV11-2	-	-
CASSSPDRMSEAFF	TGTGCCAGCAGTTCCCCCGACAGGATGAGTGAAGCTTTCTTT	TRBJ1-1	TRBV6-5	-	-
CASSLSDRVNTEAFF	TGCGCCAGCAGCCTATCGGACAGGGTGAACACTGAAGCTTTCTTT	TRBJ1-1	TRBV5-1	-	TRBD1
CASILGQAGELFF	-	TRBJ2-2	TRBV5-6	-	-
CASSLGTSGRVSTGELFF	TGCGCCAGCAGCCTAGGGACTAGCGGGAGGGTCTCCACCGGGGAGCTGTTTTTT	TRBJ2-2	TRBV5-1	few	TRBD2
CATSGSASGSYRETQYF	TGTGCCACCAGTGGATCGGCTAGCGGGAGTTATAGAGAGACCCAGTACTTC	TRBJ2-5	TRBV24-1	-	TRBD2
CASSLIGGGEQYF	TGTGCCAGCAGCTTAATAGGGGGGGGCGAGCAGTACTTC	TRBJ2-7	TRBV7-2	few	-
CASSQDPGVGPEQYF	TGCGCCAGCAGCCAAGATCCGGGGGTGGGACCCGAGCAGTACTTC	TRBJ2-7	TRBV4-1	many	-
CASVTSGRATSFYEQYF	TGTGCCAGCGTAACCAGCGGGAGGGCCACTTCCTTCTACGAGCAGTACTTC	TRBJ2-7	TRBV5-4	-	TRBD2
CASGQGETQYF	TGTGCCAGCGGACAAGGAGAGACCCAGTACTTC	TRBJ2-5	TRBV6-5	-	-
CASSRTGGQPQHF	TGTGCCAGCAGCCGGACAGGGGGCCAGCCCCAGCATTTT	TRBJ1-5	TRBV7-2	-	TRBD1
CASSLDDRGGNTEAFF	TGCGCCAGCAGCTTGGACGACAGGGGAGGGAACACTGAAGCTTTCTTT	TRBJ1-1	TRBV5-1	few	TRBD1
CASSPQISGNTIYF	TGTGCCAGCAGCCCCCAGATCTCTGGAAACACCATATATTTT	TRBJ1-3	TRBV3-1/TRBV3-2	few	-
CASTLGLAGYNEQFF	TGTGCCAGCACTCTCGGGCTAGCAGGTTACAATGAGCAGTTCTTC	TRBJ2-1	TRBV7-9	-	-